A selection of T cell receptor beta chains follows, all from one sample in a study of blood T cell repertoires in COVID-19. Using immunoSEQ multiplex PCR, the repertoire was profiled, and TCRdb retains in-frame clones only, with some absent. This repertoire shows 200,000 to 250,000 clones, around 84% found once; its top ten account for roughly 20%. The sample was peripheral blood. Receptors were obtained from a woman older than 75 with active or convalescent COVID-19. Each CDR3 is given with its conserved first and last residue. A D gene is named only where the DNA matches it firmly.

d_gene: TRBD1
v_gene: TRBV28
j_gene: TRBJ1-2
CDR3nt: TGTGCCAGCAGCCCGACAGGGGCCTATGGCTACACCTTC
CDR3aa: CASSPTGAYGYTF

d_gene: TRBD1
v_gene: TRBV5-1
j_gene: TRBJ2-1
CDR3nt: TGCGCCAGCAGCTATACAGGGGGTGGGGATGAGCAGTTCTTC
CDR3aa: CASSYTGGGDEQFF

d_gene: -
v_gene: TRBV27
j_gene: TRBJ2-7
CDR3nt: TGTGCCAGCAGTTCGACCAGGTTAACGAGCTCCTACGAGCAGTACTTC
CDR3aa: CASSSTRLTSSYEQYF

d_gene: -
v_gene: TRBV19
j_gene: TRBJ2-5
CDR3nt: TGTGCCAGTAGTAGCTCCCCCGGAGGGATGTACCAAGAGACCCAGTACTTC
CDR3aa: CASSSSPGGMYQETQYF

d_gene: TRBD1
v_gene: TRBV5-8
j_gene: TRBJ2-2
CDR3nt: TGTGCCAGCAGCTTAGACAGGGCGGACACCGGGGAGCTGTTTTTT
CDR3aa: CASSLDRADTGELFF

d_gene: -
v_gene: TRBV6-6
j_gene: TRBJ1-3
CDR3nt: TGTGCCACCGGTATTAGCTCTGGAAACACCATATATTTT
CDR3aa: CATGISSGNTIYF

d_gene: TRBD2
v_gene: TRBV3-1/TRBV3-2
j_gene: TRBJ2-3
CDR3nt: TGTGCCAGCAGCCAAAGGTTAGCGGGACACGGAGATACGCAGTATTTT
CDR3aa: CASSQRLAGHGDTQYF

d_gene: -
v_gene: TRBV7-3
j_gene: TRBJ2-7
CDR3nt: TGTGCCAGCAGCTTACAGGGAGGGGGCTACGAGCAGTACTTC
CDR3aa: CASSLQGGGYEQYF

d_gene: -
v_gene: TRBV28
j_gene: TRBJ1-1
CDR3nt: TGTGCCAGCAGAGCCACAGGGATGAACACTGAAGCTTTCTTT
CDR3aa: CASRATGMNTEAFF

d_gene: -
v_gene: TRBV6-2/TRBV6-3
j_gene: TRBJ1-4
CDR3nt: TGTGCCAGCAGCTGGGGGAGGAATCTTAATGAAAAACTGTTTTTT
CDR3aa: CASSWGRNLNEKLFF